The 16 T cell receptor beta chains reported below all come from one sample, sequenced in a study of shared clonotypes between healthy human individuals. The table came from immunoSEQ multiplex PCR; TCRdb's copy has only in-frame clones and leaves some out. The sample carries some 2.3 million clones, 90% to 95% recorded once. The sample consisted of naive CD4+ T cells from PBMCs. Regarding subset: CD45RA+ positively selected. The receptor set was obtained from a man aged 18 to 30 in good health. Some clones in this sample may be carry-over from other donors' samples.

The V and J genes are TRBV27 and TRBJ1-1; D perhaps matches TRBD1 (6 bases). The germline gives CDR1 MNHEY, CDR2 SMNVEV (reference sequence). Trimming took off 7 bases at V and 1 base at J, with 13 bases between the two ends. This CDR3 contains 14 residues. For the CDR3, the DNA is TGTGCCAGCACCCCGGGACAAACGAACACTGAAGCTTTCTTT. This codes for CASTPGQTNTEAFF.

The chain is built from TRBV18 and TRBJ2-7, with a weak D call TRBD1 (5 bases). The germline V gene has CDR1 KGHSH and CDR2 LQKENI. The CDR3 has 15 amino acids. Trimming cost V 2 bases and J 1 base, with 12 bases left between them. The CDR3 here is CASSPAVGASYEQYF. The DNA for the CDR3 is TGTGCCAGCTCACCAGCGGTTGGGGCATCCTACGAGCAGTACTTC.

V gene TRBV18 combines with J gene TRBJ1-2; TRBD1 aligns across 9 bases. This CDR3 comprises 13 residues. V trimming: 6 bases; J trimming: 7 bases; junction bases outside the gene matches: 6. The V gene's germline CDR1 is KGHSH and CDR2 LQKENI. The CDR3 reads CASSRGQGIGYTF. DNA for the CDR3: TGTGCCAGCTCGAGGGGACAGGGAATTGGCTACACCTTC.

This chain links TRBV7-3 with TRBJ2-6, with 9 nucleotides matching TRBD1. V gave up 0 bases and J gave up 2 bases; unmatched junction bases: 5. The germline gives CDR1 SGHTA, CDR2 FQGTGA. CDR3 length equals 18 residues. The CDR3 DNA sequence: TGTGCCAGCAGCTTAACGTTACAGGGGGCTACTGGGGCCAACGTCCTGACTTTC. Its protein is CASSLTLQGATGANVLTF.

V gene TRBV5-6 combines with J gene TRBJ2-3; D perhaps matches TRBD1 (6 bases). The germline V gene has CDR1 SGHDT and CDR2 YYEEEE. The germline V and J ends were trimmed by 3 bases and 4 bases, with 15 bases remaining between them. This CDR3 spans 15 amino acids. The CDR3 coding sequence is TGTGCCAGCAGCTCCTACCTTGACAGGCCAGATACGCAGTATTTT. As protein: CASSSYLDRPDTQYF.

This clone was observed once. The chain couples TRBV7-2 to TRBJ2-7; the match to TRBD1 covers 9 bases. The CDR3 is 15 amino acids. V shed 5 bases, J shed 4 bases, and the junction held 9 bases outside the gene matches. CDR1 is SGHTA, CDR2 FQGNSA, per germline. DNA for the CDR3: TGTGCCAGCAGCCGAGATACCGGGACAGGGTACGAGCAGTACTTC. This encodes CASSRDTGTGYEQYF.

The genes are TRBV5-8 and TRBJ2-3, with TRBD1 matching over 8 bases. The CDR3 has 13 amino acids. V shed 4 bases and J 6 bases; nucleotides not matched to a gene: 4. CDR1 and CDR2 (germline): SGHTS, YDEGEE. This CDR3 reads CASSRQGKDTQYF. The CDR3 DNA reads as TGTGCCAGCAGCCGACAGGGGAAGGATACGCAGTATTTT.

The V gene is TRBV11-3, the J gene TRBJ2-3; either TRBD1 or TRBD2 may supply D (5 bases each). Germline V gives CDR1 SGHNT, CDR2 YENEEA. This CDR3 has 15 amino acids. V was cut by 5 bases and J by 0 bases, with 12 bases left in between. The DNA of the CDR3 is TGTGCCAGCAGCCCCCATGGGGGTAGCACAGATACGCAGTATTTT. Translated, it gives CASSPHGGSTDTQYF.

V gene TRBV5-1 combines with J gene TRBJ2-5; TRBD1 might be the D (6 bases). V lost 4 bases and J 5 bases, leaving 12 bases between the germline ends. Germline values: CDR1 SGHRS, CDR2 YFSETQ. The CDR3 length is 13 residues. The CDR3, as DNA: TGCGCCAGCAGCGCTCCAGGGGTCGAGACCCAGTACTTC. Encoded protein: CASSAPGVETQYF.

In regard to this clone: The same CDR3 arises from other DNA sequences in this sample as well. This chain connects TRBV28 to TRBJ2-2, with 8 bases lining up with TRBD1. Trimming took 4 bases from V and 2 from J; bases not matched to a gene: 3. CDR1 and CDR2 from the germline V gene are MDHEN and SYDVKM. This CDR3 is 15 amino acids long. The CDR3 bases are TGTGCCAGCAGTTGGGACAGGAGAAACACCGGGGAGCTGTTTTTT. Translation gives CASSWDRRNTGELFF.

This rearrangement joins TRBV7-9 to TRBJ2-6; tentatively, D is TRBD1 (6 bases). Germline V gene sequence: CDR1 SEHNR, CDR2 FQNEAQ (reference sequence). V shed 4 bases and J shed 3 bases, with 10 bases lying between them. The CDR3 is 15 amino acids. CDR3 DNA sequence: TGTGCCAGCAGCTCGACAGGATTTGGGGCCAACGTCCTGACTTTC. It specifies CASSSTGFGANVLTF.

This chain joins TRBV5-1 and TRBJ2-3, with no clear D. The CDR3 totals 15 residues. Germline V lookup: CDR1 SGHRS, CDR2 YFSETQ. Trimming removed 5 bases from V and 2 bases from J, with 15 bases in between. CDR3 residues: CASRKVMTSTDTQYF. The CDR3 DNA reads as TGCGCCAGCAGGAAGGTCATGACTTCCACAGATACGCAGTATTTT.

Worth noting for this clone: This CDR3 is also generated by other DNA sequences in the sample. J is TRBJ2-7 and V is TRBV28, with a possible D match to TRBD1 (5 bases). Germline V gene sequence: CDR1 MDHEN, CDR2 SYDVKM. V was clipped by 6 bases and J by 2 bases, with 11 bases between them. The CDR3 runs to 13 residues. CDR3 loop: CASSWQGAYEQYF. The CDR3 DNA sequence: TGTGCCAGCAGCTGGCAGGGTGCCTACGAGCAGTACTTC. The variable domain in full, with the rest retrieved from reference TRBV28 and TRBJ2-7, is DVKVTQSSRYLVKRTGEKVFLECVQDMDHENMFWYRQDPGLGLRLIYFSYDVKMKEKGDIPEGYSVSREKKERFSLILESASTNQTSMYLCASSWQGAYEQYFGPGTRLTVT.

Details on this clone: Distinct nucleotide sequences in the sample also encode this CDR3. This chain uses TRBV28 with TRBJ2-3; TRBD1 might be the D (5 bases). Trimming removed 6 bases from V and 2 bases from J, with 9 bases in between. This CDR3 is built from 13 residues. Germline V lookup: CDR1 MDHEN, CDR2 SYDVKM. CDR3 bases: TGTGCCAGCAGGCTGACAGCCACAGATACGCAGTATTTT. This translates into CASRLTATDTQYF.

This clone has just one count. The gene calls are TRBV6-5 and TRBJ2-7, with TRBD1 as a possible D gene (6 bases). Trimming pared 6 bases from V and 0 bases from J, leaving 15 bases between. The CDR3 is made up of 15 amino acids. CDR1 is MNHEY, CDR2 SVGAGI, per germline. This CDR3 reads CASRGLGALSYEQYF. CDR3 nucleotides: TGTGCCAGCAGGGGCCTGGGGGCTCTCTCCTACGAGCAGTACTTC.

The chain has TRBV6-5 and TRBJ1-1; unclear D gene. Per germline, CDR1 MNHEY and CDR2 SVGAGI. CDR3 length equals 15 residues. The V gene lost 4 bases and the J gene lost 0 bases, with 12 bases spanning the gap. CDR3 protein: CASSWTVHMNTEAFF. The CDR3 DNA follows: TGTGCCAGCAGTTGGACGGTCCATATGAACACTGAAGCTTTCTTT.